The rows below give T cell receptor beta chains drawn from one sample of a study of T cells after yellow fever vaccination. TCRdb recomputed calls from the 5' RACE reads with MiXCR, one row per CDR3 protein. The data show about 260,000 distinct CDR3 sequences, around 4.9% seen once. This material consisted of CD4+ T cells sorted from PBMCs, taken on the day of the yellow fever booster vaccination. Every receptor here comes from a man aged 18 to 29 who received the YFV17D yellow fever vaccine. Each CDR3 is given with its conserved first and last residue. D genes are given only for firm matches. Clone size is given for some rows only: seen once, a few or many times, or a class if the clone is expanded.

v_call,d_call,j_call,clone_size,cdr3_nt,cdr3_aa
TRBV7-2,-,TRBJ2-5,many,TGTGCCAGCAGCTTAGCCAGGGGCGTAGCAGAGACCCAGTACTTC,CASSLARGVAETQYF
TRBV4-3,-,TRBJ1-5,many,TGCGCCAGCAGCCAAGACCCCTCGGGACACCGTCAGCCCCAGCATTTT,CASSQDPSGHRQPQHF
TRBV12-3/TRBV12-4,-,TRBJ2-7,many,TGTGCCAGCAGTTTAATGTTGACAGCCTACGAGCAGTACTTC,CASSLMLTAYEQYF
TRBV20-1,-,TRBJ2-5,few,TGCAGTGCTAGAGTCCTGCCTTCGGAGACCCAGTACTTC,CSARVLPSETQYF
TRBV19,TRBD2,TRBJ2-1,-,TGTGCCAGTAGTCGCCGGGGGGGTTCCTACAATGAGCAGTTCTTC,CASSRRGGSYNEQFF
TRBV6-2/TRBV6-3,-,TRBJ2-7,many,TGTGCCAGCAGTTACTTTAGCTACGAGCAGTACTTC,CASSYFSYEQYF
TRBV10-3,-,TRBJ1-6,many,TGTGCCATCAGCGCCGCTAATTCACCCCTCCACTTT,CAISAANSPLHF
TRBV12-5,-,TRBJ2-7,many,TGTGCTAGTGGTTTGGACTTCTACGAGCAGTACTTC,CASGLDFYEQYF
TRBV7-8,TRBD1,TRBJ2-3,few,TGTGCCAGCAGCTTGGCGACAGGGGGCAGCACAGATACGCAGTATTTT,CASSLATGGSTDTQYF
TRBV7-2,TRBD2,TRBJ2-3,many,TGTGCCAGCAGCCCGAAGACTAGCGCATGGGGCACAGATACGCAGTATTTT,CASSPKTSAWGTDTQYF
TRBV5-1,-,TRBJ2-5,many,TGTGCCAGCAGCTTAAGTCGAGGAGAGACCCAGTACTTC,CASSLSRGETQYF
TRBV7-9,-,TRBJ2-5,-,TGTGCCAGCAGCCTCGACGGGCGGGAGACCCAGTACTTC,CASSLDGRETQYF
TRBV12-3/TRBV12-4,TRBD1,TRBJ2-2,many,TGTGCCAGCAGAATTATACAGGGGGCCGGGGAGCTGTTTTTT,CASRIIQGAGELFF
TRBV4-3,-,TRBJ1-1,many,TGCGCCAGCAGCCAAGATAGCGGCAAGGAAATGGAAGCTTTCTTT,CASSQDSGKEMEAFF
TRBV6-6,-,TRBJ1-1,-,TGTGCCAGCGGGACCGGGCCAGACACTGAAGCTTTCTTT,CASGTGPDTEAFF
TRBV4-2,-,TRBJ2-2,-,TGTGCCAGCAGCCAAGACCCACAGTGGAACGGGGAGCTGTTTTTT,CASSQDPQWNGELFF
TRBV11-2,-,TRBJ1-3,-,TGTGCCAGCAGACTATTGGGGGGAAACACCATATATTTT,CASRLLGGNTIYF
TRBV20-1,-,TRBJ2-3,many,TGCAGTGCCAGGCGGGACAGTCGGCCAGATACGCAGTATTTT,CSARRDSRPDTQYF
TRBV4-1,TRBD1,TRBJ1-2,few,TGCGCCAGCAGCCTCGGACAGGAGGGCTATGGCTACACCTTC,CASSLGQEGYGYTF
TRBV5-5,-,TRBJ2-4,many,TGTGCCAGCAGCTTGGGGACAGCAGCCTCCACAGCCAAAAACATTCAGTACTTC,CASSLGTAASTAKNIQYF
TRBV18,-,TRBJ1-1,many,TGTGCCAGCTCACGGGTGGACACTGAAGCTTTCTTT,CASSRVDTEAFF
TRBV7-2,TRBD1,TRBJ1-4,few,TGTGCCAGCAGCCGGGACAGTACCTCACCTAATGAAAAACTGTTTTTT,CASSRDSTSPNEKLFF
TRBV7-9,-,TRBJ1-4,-,TGTGCCAGCGGCAGCCCCAGGGACACTCCTAATGAAAAACTGTTTTTT,CASGSPRDTPNEKLFF
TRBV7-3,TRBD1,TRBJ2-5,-,TGTGCCAGCAGCTTAGGGACAGGGGGCGTTCGCCAAGAGACCCAGTACTTC,CASSLGTGGVRQETQYF
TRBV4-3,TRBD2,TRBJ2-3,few,TGCGCCAGCAGCCAAATAGCGGGGGGGCGTGCAGATACGCAGTATTTT,CASSQIAGGRADTQYF
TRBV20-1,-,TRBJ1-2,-,TGCAGTGCTAGTAAGCGACCGGAACTTAACTATGGCTACACCTTC,CSASKRPELNYGYTF
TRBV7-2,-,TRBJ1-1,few,TGTGCCAGCAGACCTCCCAGTCCGAACACTGAAGCTTTCTTT,CASRPPSPNTEAFF
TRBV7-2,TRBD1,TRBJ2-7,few,TGTGCCAGCAGCTTATCCCGGGACAGGGTCCTACTCGAGCAGTACTTC,CASSLSRDRVLLEQYF
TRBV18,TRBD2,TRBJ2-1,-,TGTGCCAGCTCACCGGGACTAGCCTACAATGAGCAGTTCTTC,CASSPGLAYNEQFF
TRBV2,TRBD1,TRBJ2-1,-,TGTGCCAGCAGCCGGGGACAGAACAATGAGCAGTTCTTC,CASSRGQNNEQFF
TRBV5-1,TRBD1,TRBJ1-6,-,TGCGCCAGCACCCAACTTCCAGGGGGAGAGTCACCCCTCCACTTT,CASTQLPGGESPLHF
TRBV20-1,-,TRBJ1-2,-,TGCAGTGCTAGAGTAGGGAACAGCAACTATGGCTACACCTTC,CSARVGNSNYGYTF
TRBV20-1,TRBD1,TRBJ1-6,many,TGCAGTGCTCGACAGGGGATCTCACCCCTCCACTTT,CSARQGISPLHF
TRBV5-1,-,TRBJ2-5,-,TGCGCCAGCAGCTTCACACTTAAAAGGGGGCAAGAGACCCAGTACTTC,CASSFTLKRGQETQYF
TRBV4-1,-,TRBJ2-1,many,TGCGCCAGCAGCCAACGGGGCGACGCCTACAATGAGCAGTTCTTC,CASSQRGDAYNEQFF
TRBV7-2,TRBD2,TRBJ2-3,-,TGTGCCAGCAGCGAAAGTGGACGGACTAGCGGCACAGATACGCAGTATTTT,CASSESGRTSGTDTQYF
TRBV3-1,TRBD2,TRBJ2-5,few,TGTGCCAGCAGCCAAGGTAGCGGGGGGCAGACCCAGTACTTC,CASSQGSGGQTQYF
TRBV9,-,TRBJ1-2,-,TGTGCCAGCAGCCCCAGAAGGGGTGACGGCTACACCTTC,CASSPRRGDGYTF
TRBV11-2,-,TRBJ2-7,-,TGTGCCAGCAGCTTGGGAGTACGATACGAGCAGTACTTC,CASSLGVRYEQYF
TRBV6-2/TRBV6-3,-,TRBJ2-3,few,TGTGCCAGCAGTTACTTTGCGGCCACAGATACGCAGTATTTT,CASSYFAATDTQYF
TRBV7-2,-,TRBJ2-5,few,TGTGCCAGCAGCTACAGTTTCGGGGCTGAGACCCAGTACTTC,CASSYSFGAETQYF